Reported below is one TCR beta chain. This specimen belongs to a study of control samples from healthy donors and cancer patients. The CDR3 runs 14 residues. The ends were cut back, 4 bases at V and 0 bases at J, with 11 bases in the middle. CDR1 SGHRS and CDR2 YFSETQ come from the germline V gene. The table came from immunoSEQ multiplex PCR; TCRdb's copy has only in-frame clones and leaves some out. The sample contains 65,000 to 85,000 clones, 80% to 90% of which appear only once. This TCR came from a woman aged 50 to 60 with head and neck cancer. The V and J genes are TRBV5-1 and TRBJ2-7; tentative D call: TRBD2 (5 bases). Sequencing was carried out using PBMCs. This chain's CDR3 is CASSLGVGSYEQYF. For the CDR3, the DNA is TGCGCCAGCAGCCTGGGAGTCGGCTCCTACGAGCAGTACTTC. Full variable domain (missing parts from reference TRBV5-1 and TRBJ2-7): KAGVTQTPRYLIKTRGQQVTLSCSPISGHRSVSWYQQTPGQGLQFLFEYFSETQRNKGNFPGRFSGRQFSNSRSEMNVSTLELGDSALYLCASSLGVGSYEQYFGPGTRLTVT.